This TCR beta chain was captured by sequencing in a study of CD8+ T cells in alopecia areata. The wider study: Once tofacitinib had been taken for 6 to 18 months, 6 months off drug followed. Study outcomes and limitations: Scalp lesions, especially in alopecia totalis/universalis, had higher clonality than normal scalp.

Sequencing used cDNA as its template, made by extracting RNA and reverse transcribing it. Some clones are missing from TCRdb's copy, which holds only in-frame ones; the method was immunoSEQ multiplex PCR. The sample lists 150,000 to 200,000 clones, less than 75% occurring once. As for this clone: Antigen: not known.

The study team obtained lesional scalp punch biopsies and peripheral blood from alopecia areata patients. Sorting separated CD4+ and CD8+ T cells out of PBMCs. This receptor was identified in a human donor with alopecia areata. The sequencing here drew on CD8+ T cells sorted from blood, taken at week 0.

The CDR3 coding sequence is TGTGCCAGCAGTTTCTTCCAGGGGGCGGACACAGATACGCAGTATTTT. Translating gives CASSFFQGADTDTQYF. This rearrangement joins TRBV27 to TRBJ2-3; TRBD1 agrees at 8 bases. V shed 3 bases and J 2 bases; nucleotides not matched to a gene: 7. Germline V gives CDR1 MNHEY, CDR2 SMNVEV (reference sequence). This CDR3 is 16 amino acids long.